The TCR beta chain described here comes from a study of blood T cell repertoires in COVID-19. Study at large: Whether acute or convalescent, the COVID-19 samples came from the United States, Italy and Spain. PBMCs, B-cell-depleted T cells, or T cells provided the cDNA or gDNA that made up the material.

Authors' processing steps: The assay estimated nucleated cells by amplifying reference gene primers. The method was immunoSEQ multiplex PCR; TCRdb's version includes in-frame clones alone and lacks a portion of them. V and J calls and clone size are given by that table; D and trimming were obtained from the DNA. The profile shows around 65,000 clones, 79% of them singletons. This clone was recorded once. The source is a human donor in a cohort sampled during active COVID-19. Sequencing input: peripheral blood.

CDR3 sequence (DNA): TGTGCCAGCAGTGAAGCGTTTCCAGGGTCCTACGAGCAGTACTTC. Its translation is CASSEAFPGSYEQYF. V and J are TRBV6-1 and TRBJ2-7; possible D gene TRBD1, 5 bases. The germline CDR1 and CDR2 sequences are MNHNS and SASEGT. There are 15 residues in the CDR3. V lost 0 bases and J 1 base, leaving 10 bases between the germline ends.